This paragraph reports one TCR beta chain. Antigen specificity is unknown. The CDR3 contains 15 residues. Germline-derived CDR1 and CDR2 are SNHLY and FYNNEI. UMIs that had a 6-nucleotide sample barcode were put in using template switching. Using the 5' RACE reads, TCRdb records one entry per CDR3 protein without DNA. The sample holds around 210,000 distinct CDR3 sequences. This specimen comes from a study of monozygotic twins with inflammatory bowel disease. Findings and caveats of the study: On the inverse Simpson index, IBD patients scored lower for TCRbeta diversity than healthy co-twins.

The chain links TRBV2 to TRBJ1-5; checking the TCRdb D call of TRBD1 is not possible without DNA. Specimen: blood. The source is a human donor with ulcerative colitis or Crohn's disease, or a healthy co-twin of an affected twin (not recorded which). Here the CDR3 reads CASSSYTGNNQPQHF.